Described below is a single T cell receptor (beta chain) sequence and its context. This record comes from a study of T cell repertoires in ileal Crohn's disease. At the level of the study: All patients had surgery for stricturing (approximately 60%) or penetrating (39%) disease.

CDR3 length equals 13 residues. Per germline, CDR1 MNHEY and CDR2 SVGAGI. V was cut by 0 bases and J by 4 bases, with 7 bases left in between. Only in-frame clones appear in the TCRdb table, and some are missing; sequencing was by immunoSEQ multiplex PCR. Among a few thousand clones, about 96% were seen once, and the ten largest hold around 0.3%. Material: ileal tissue. This receptor was identified in an adult with Crohn's disease. The chain is built from TRBV6-5 and TRBJ2-7; the D gene is possibly TRBD1 (5 bases). The CDR3 DNA reads as TGTGCCAGCAGTTACTCGAAGGGGTACGAGCAGTACTTC. Translated, it gives CASSYSKGYEQYF.